The clone carrying this TCR beta chain came up once. Antigen: not known. TCRdb itself ran the 5' RACE reads through MiXCR, one entry per CDR3 protein. The data contain around 320,000 distinct CDR3 sequences, around 20% of them seen just once; the ten biggest clones take up roughly 3.4%. This entry comes from a study of CD8 T cells in ankylosing spondylitis. The V and J ends lost 6 bases and 1 base respectively, with 12 bases between them. CDR1 is SGHDN, CDR2 FVKESK, per germline. The CDR3 is 14 amino acids. Study results and limitations: Disease-linked clones bore a CD8+ phenotype, appearing relatively rarely in peripheral blood. According to the report, clones linked to the disease were significantly enriched in matched synovial fluid samples taken from ankylosing spondylitis patients. What appeared characteristic of ankylosing spondylitis blood was a TCR beta motif of seven to nine highly homologous variants.

J is TRBJ1-1 and V is TRBV14, with D perhaps TRBD1 (5 bases). Sequencing used blood, either unsorted or a sorted T cell fraction (not recorded which). This TCR came from a female donor with ankylosing spondylitis or in good health (not recorded which). In nucleotides, the CDR3 is TGTGCCAGCAGGGCAGGGCGGAGGAACACTGAAGCTTTCTTT. It translates to CASRAGRRNTEAFF.